This T cell receptor (beta chain) came from a study of post-analysis software for immune sequencing data. Study in general: Patients had relapsing-remitting, secondary progressive or progressive-relapsing multiple sclerosis; some lacked subtype.

Each TCR beta cDNA library carried unique molecular identifiers. From roughly 1 to 10 million T cells, roughly 540,000 cDNA molecules were obtained. MiXCR, applied by TCRdb to the PCR reads, yields one record per CDR3 protein. The sample contains about 800,000 distinct CDR3 sequences, about 27% of which appear only once. The table lists this clonotype with a few counts. Its antigen is still unknown. CDR1 SGHAT and CDR2 FQNNGV come from the germline V gene. The V end was cut by 4 bases, the J end by 5 bases, with 10 bases between. The CDR3 has 13 amino acids. The study's findings and limits: Among several TRBV segments more frequent in patients than controls were TRBV5-6, TRBV5-1 and TRBV20-1.

The rearrangement links TRBV11-2 to TRBJ2-3, with D hard to call. Sequencing was performed on blood. The clonotype originates from a girl aged 5-17 years with multiple sclerosis. The DNA of the CDR3 is TGTGCCAGCAGCTCGATTGCTGGAGATACGCAGTATTTT. Translating gives CASSSIAGDTQYF.